Listed below are T cell receptor beta chains from one sample, sequenced in a study of PD-1 blockade in classical Hodgkin lymphoma. Sequencing used immunoSEQ multiplex PCR; TCRdb keeps in-frame clones, though not all of them. Of 100,000 to 120,000 clones detected, approximately 90% appear once; the ten largest clones hold around 20%. Sequencing was performed on peripheral blood mononuclear cells (PBMCs), taken before the fourth cycle of nivolumab. The receptors were gathered from a human donor with classical Hodgkin lymphoma. The CDR3 runs from the conserved cysteine through the conserved F or W.

V: TRBV6-6; J: TRBJ1-4; CDR3: CASSLGQGATNEKLFF
V: TRBV15; J: TRBJ1-5; CDR3: CATSRRQFDQPQHF
V: TRBV28; J: TRBJ2-7; CDR3: CASSPTSGRAYEQYF
V: TRBV5-4; J: TRBJ2-3; CDR3: CASSIRKTGGMFLNTDTQYF
V: TRBV19; J: TRBJ1-1; CDR3: CASREGINWDTEAFF
V: TRBV7-9; J: TRBJ2-2; CDR3: CASSLRGASTGELFF
V: TRBV11-3; J: TRBJ1-1; CDR3: CASSLTTGTEAFF
V: TRBV12-2; J: TRBJ2-7; CDR3: CASRLGGKRESSYEQYF
V: TRBV10-2; J: TRBJ2-7; CDR3: CASLKPNYEQYF
V: TRBV28; J: TRBJ2-7; CDR3: CASSFAGSYEQYF
V: TRBV19; J: TRBJ1-4; CDR3: CASSISTGSEKLFF
V: TRBV5-6; J: TRBJ1-2; CDR3: CASSPGGFGDHGYTF
V: TRBV19; J: TRBJ1-2; CDR3: CASSIAGGINGYTF
V: TRBV10-2; J: TRBJ2-7; CDR3: CASSSRTSRTGGEQYF
V: TRBV5-1; J: TRBJ2-1; CDR3: CASSLDPGGNYNEQFF
V: TRBV25-1; J: TRBJ1-5; CDR3: CASSEHKGSNQPQHF
V: TRBV5-4; J: TRBJ2-5; CDR3: CASSLEAGHETQYF
V: TRBV7-2; J: TRBJ1-4; CDR3: CASSLDPAIANEKLFF
V: TRBV4-1; J: TRBJ2-1; CDR3: CASSRSGGSYNEQFF
V: TRBV11-2; J: TRBJ1-2; CDR3: CASSQPGDRANYGYTF
V: TRBV4-1; J: TRBJ2-3; CDR3: CASSQVDLISTDTQYF
V: TRBV9; J: TRBJ1-1; CDR3: CASSPYLPGARFLDTEAFF
V: TRBV5-4; J: TRBJ1-2; CDR3: CASSPALSRPSAYTF
V: TRBV6-5; J: TRBJ1-1; CDR3: CASSYLDRYTEAFF
V: TRBV5-1; J: TRBJ1-2; CDR3: CASSLSGKTYYGYTF
V: TRBV15; J: TRBJ2-5; CDR3: CATSRGTSGETQYF
V: TRBV5-8; J: TRBJ1-3; CDR3: CASSLGTGMGNTIYF
V: TRBV19; J: TRBJ1-1; CDR3: CASSGQGGTEAFF
V: TRBV4-1; J: TRBJ2-1; CDR3: CASSQGLGLAGYNEQFF
V: TRBV18; J: TRBJ1-5; CDR3: CASSKGRENQPQHF
V: TRBV10-3; J: TRBJ2-6; CDR3: CAISVHGCRYKSGQRPDF
V: TRBV30; J: TRBJ1-5; CDR3: CAWSQGGRQPQHF
V: TRBV5-4; J: TRBJ2-2; CDR3: CASSLAGRTLAGELFF
V: TRBV2; J: TRBJ1-1; CDR3: CASSARTGRNTEAFF
V: TRBV5-6; J: TRBJ2-5; CDR3: CASSTGTSETQYF
V: TRBV29-1; J: TRBJ2-7; CDR3: CSGGQRYEQYF
V: TRBV18; J: TRBJ1-4; CDR3: CASSPSSQGTNEKLFF
V: TRBV2; J: TRBJ2-1; CDR3: CASSENQVVGNEQFF
V: TRBV5-8; J: TRBJ2-3; CDR3: CASSPPRLAQYF
V: TRBV6-1; J: TRBJ2-1; CDR3: CASSEVGLAGNNEQFF
V: TRBV2; J: TRBJ2-1; CDR3: CASKSSGSNEQFF
V: TRBV19; J: TRBJ2-3; CDR3: CASSLNTDTQYF
V: TRBV11-3; J: TRBJ2-5; CDR3: CASSPGGGRGHLNQETQYF
V: TRBV15; J: TRBJ2-3; CDR3: CATSRDRGLEYTQYF
V: TRBV6-6; J: TRBJ1-1; CDR3: CASAEGGTEAFF
V: TRBV18; J: TRBJ2-2; CDR3: CASSPTGQRASTNTGELFF
V: TRBV4-1; J: TRBJ2-5; CDR3: CASSQRQGTGETQYF
V: TRBV19; J: TRBJ2-3; CDR3: CASSQGLAATDTQYF
V: TRBV28; J: TRBJ1-1; CDR3: CASIGTTNTEAFF
V: TRBV12-5; J: TRBJ2-2; CDR3: CASGLQTGELFF
V: TRBV30; J: TRBJ1-2; CDR3: CAWSGQVNYGYTF